This entry concerns a single TCR beta chain. Its antigen is undetermined. Sequenced by immunoSEQ multiplex PCR; TCRdb stores in-frame clones only, minus some. The data show about 110,000 clones, 55% to 70% seen once. V was pared by 2 bases and J by 6 bases, with 4 bases between. The CDR3 loop spans 12 amino acids. Germline CDR1 reads MGHDK; CDR2 reads SYGVNS. These data originate in a study of shared clonotypes between healthy human individuals. Study-wide findings and caveats: Despite large depth, sorted-subset datasets appeared incompletely sequenced.

V usage is TRBV25-1 and J usage is TRBJ2-2; the D is unclear. The clonotype was recovered from a woman aged 30 to 39 in good health. Input material: memory CD8+ T cells sorted from blood. Subset: CD45RO+ cells pooled with CCR7-negative TemRA cells. The CDR3 DNA reads TGTGCCAGCAGTGAAGATCCCGGGGAGCTGTTTTTT. Translated, it gives CASSEDPGELFF.